This paragraph reports one TCR beta chain. Original analysis: Estimated nucleated cell counts came from reference gene primer amplification. TCRdb keeps only in-frame clones here, not all; method: immunoSEQ multiplex PCR. The V and J calls and clone size come from that table; D and trimming were worked out from the DNA. The sample carries 80,000 to 90,000 clones, around nine tenths recorded once. The entry originates in a study of blood T cell repertoires in COVID-19. Study details: Collection of acute and convalescent COVID-19 samples took place in the United States, Italy and Spain. From T cells, B-cell-depleted T cells, or PBMCs came the material, which was cDNA or gDNA.

Germline CDR1 reads LGHDT; CDR2 reads YNNKEL (reference sequence). This CDR3 has 13 residues. V shed 7 bases and J shed 5 bases, with 14 bases lying between them. Sequencing used peripheral blood. The clonotype originates from a man aged 60 to 69 with acute or convalescent COVID-19. This chain links TRBV3-1 (or the pseudogene TRBV3-2) with TRBJ1-1; D remains ambiguous. The CDR3 sequence is CASNLRGGTEAFF. The DNA for the CDR3 is TGTGCCAGCAACCTCAGAGGTGGGACTGAAGCTTTCTTT.